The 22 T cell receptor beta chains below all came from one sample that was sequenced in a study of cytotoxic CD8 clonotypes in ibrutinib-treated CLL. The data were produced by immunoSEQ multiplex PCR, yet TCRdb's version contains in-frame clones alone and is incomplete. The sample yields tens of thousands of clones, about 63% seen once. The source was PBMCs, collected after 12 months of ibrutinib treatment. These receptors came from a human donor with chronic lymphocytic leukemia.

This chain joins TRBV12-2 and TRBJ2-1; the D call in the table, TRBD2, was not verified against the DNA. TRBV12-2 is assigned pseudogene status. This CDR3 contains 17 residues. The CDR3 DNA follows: TGTGCAAGTCGCTCCCACGGCCGAGCGGGGGCCCTAGGTGAGCAGTTCTTC. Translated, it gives CASRSHGRAGALGEQFF.

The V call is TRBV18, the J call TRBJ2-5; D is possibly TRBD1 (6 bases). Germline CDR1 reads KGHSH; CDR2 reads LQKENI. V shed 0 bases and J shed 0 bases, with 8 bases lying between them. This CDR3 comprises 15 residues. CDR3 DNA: TGTGCCAGCTCACCACCAGGGGGAAACCAAGAGACCCAGTACTTC. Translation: CASSPPGGNQETQYF.

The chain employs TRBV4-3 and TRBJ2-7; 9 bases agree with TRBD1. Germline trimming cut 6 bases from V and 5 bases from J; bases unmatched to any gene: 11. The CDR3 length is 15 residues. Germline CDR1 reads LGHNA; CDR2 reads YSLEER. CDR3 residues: CASSTTGTGIHEQYF. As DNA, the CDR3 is TGCGCCAGCAGTACAACCGGGACAGGGATACACGAGCAGTACTTC.

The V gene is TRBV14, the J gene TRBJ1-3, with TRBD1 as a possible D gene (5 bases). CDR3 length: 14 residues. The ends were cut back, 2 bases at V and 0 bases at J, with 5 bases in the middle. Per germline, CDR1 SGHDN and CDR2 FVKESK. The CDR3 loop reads CASSQQGSGNTIYF. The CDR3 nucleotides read TGTGCCAGCAGCCAACAGGGCTCTGGAAACACCATATATTTT.

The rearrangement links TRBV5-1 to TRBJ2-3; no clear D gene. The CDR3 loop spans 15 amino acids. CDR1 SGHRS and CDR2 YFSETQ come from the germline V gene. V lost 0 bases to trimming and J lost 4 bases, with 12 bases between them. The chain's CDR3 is CASSLGQVLADTQYF. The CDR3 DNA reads TGCGCCAGCAGCTTGGGCCAGGTTCTCGCAGATACGCAGTATTTT.

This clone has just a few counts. CDR3 amino acids: CAWEQSSYEQYF. The DNA for the CDR3 is TGTGCCTGGGAACAGAGCTCCTACGAGCAGTACTTC. The genes are TRBV30 and TRBJ2-7; unclear D gene. Germline loops: CDR1 GTSNPN, CDR2 SVGIG (reference sequence). The CDR3 has 12 residues. The germline V and J ends were trimmed by 5 bases and 0 bases, with 8 bases remaining between them.

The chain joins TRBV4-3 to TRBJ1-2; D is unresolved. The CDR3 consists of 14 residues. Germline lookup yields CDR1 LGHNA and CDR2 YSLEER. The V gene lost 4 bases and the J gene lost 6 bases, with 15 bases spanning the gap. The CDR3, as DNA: TGCGCCAGCAGCCCGGACGGGCCCCGTGATGGCTACACCTTC. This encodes CASSPDGPRDGYTF.

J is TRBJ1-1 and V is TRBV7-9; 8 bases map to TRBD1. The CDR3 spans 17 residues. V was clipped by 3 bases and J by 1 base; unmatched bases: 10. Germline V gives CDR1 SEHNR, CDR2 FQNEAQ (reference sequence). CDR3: CASSLRMTGAGNTEAFF. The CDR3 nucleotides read TGTGCCAGCAGCTTGCGAATGACAGGGGCGGGGAACACTGAAGCTTTCTTT.

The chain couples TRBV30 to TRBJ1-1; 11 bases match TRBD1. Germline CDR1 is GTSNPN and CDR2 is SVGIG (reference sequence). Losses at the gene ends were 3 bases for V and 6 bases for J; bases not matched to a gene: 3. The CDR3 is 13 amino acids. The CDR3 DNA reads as TGTGCCTGGAGGGACAGGGGGCGGGCTGAAGCTTTCTTT. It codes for CAWRDRGRAEAFF.

This CDR3 is CASSKTGGYMNTEAFF. In DNA form, the CDR3 reads TGTGCCAGTAGTAAAACAGGGGGCTACATGAACACTGAAGCTTTCTTT. The chain links TRBV19 to TRBJ1-1; 9 nucleotides line up with TRBD1. J lost 0 bases, V lost 4 bases, and 6 bases had no gene match. Per germline, CDR1 LNHDA and CDR2 SQIVND (reference sequence). The CDR3 runs 16 residues.

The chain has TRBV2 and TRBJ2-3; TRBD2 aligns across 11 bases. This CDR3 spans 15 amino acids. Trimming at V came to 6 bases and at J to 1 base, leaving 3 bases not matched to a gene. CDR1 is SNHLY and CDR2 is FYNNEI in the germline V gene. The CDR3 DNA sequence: TGTGCCAGCAGGAAACTAGCGGGGGGCACAGATACGCAGTATTTT. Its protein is CASRKLAGGTDTQYF.

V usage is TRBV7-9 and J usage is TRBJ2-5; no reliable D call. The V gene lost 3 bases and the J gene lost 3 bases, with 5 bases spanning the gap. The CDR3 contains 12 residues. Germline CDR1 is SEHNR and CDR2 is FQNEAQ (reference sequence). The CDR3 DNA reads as TGTGCCAGCAGCTTGGAGAAAGAGACCCAGTACTTC. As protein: CASSLEKETQYF. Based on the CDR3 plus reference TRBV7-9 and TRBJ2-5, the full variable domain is DTGVSQNPRHKITKRGQNVTFRCDPISEHNRLYWYRQTLGQGPEFLTYFQNEAQLEKSRLLSDRFSAERPKGSFSTLEIQRTEQGDSAMYLCASSLEKETQYFGPGTRLLVL.

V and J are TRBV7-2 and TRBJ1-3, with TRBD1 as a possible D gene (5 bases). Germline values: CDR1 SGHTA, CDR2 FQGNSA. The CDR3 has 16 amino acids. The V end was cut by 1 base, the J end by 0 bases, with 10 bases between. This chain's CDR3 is CASSLGGGPSGNTIYF. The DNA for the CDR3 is TGTGCCAGCAGCTTAGGTGGGGGTCCCTCTGGAAACACCATATATTTT.

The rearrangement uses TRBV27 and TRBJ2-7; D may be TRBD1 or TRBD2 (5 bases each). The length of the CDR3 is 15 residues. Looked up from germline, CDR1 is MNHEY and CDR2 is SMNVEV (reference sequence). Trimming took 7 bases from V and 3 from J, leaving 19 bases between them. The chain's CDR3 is CASKDGGGRSYEQYF. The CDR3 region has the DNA TGTGCCAGCAAAGATGGTGGGGGACGGAGCTACGAGCAGTACTTC.

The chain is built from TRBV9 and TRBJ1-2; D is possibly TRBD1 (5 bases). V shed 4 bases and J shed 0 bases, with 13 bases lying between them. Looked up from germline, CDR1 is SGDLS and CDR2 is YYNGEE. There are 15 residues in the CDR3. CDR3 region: CASSKSGVANYGYTF. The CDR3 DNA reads TGTGCCAGCAGCAAGTCGGGGGTAGCTAACTATGGCTACACCTTC.

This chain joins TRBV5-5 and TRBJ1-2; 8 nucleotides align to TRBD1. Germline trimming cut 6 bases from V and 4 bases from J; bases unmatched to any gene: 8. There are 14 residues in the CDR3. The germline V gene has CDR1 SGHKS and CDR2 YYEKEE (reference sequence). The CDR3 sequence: CASTMGQVSYGYTF. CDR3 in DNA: TGTGCCAGCACCATGGGACAGGTGTCCTATGGCTACACCTTC. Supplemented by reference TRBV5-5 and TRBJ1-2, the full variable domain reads DAGVTQSPTHLIKTRGQQVTLRCSPISGHKSVSWYQQVLGQGPQFIFQYYEKEERGRGNFPDRFSARQFPNYSSELNVNALLLGDSALYLCASTMGQVSYGYTFGSGTRLTVV.

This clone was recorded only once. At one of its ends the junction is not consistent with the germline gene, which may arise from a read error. The DNA for the CDR3 is TGCGCCAGCAGGGGAGGGGGGAATTCCCCCCTCCACTTT. Translating gives CASRGGGNSPLHF. The chain has TRBV4-3 and TRBJ1-6; a weak D match, TRBD1 (6 bases). This CDR3 has 13 amino acids. Germline V gives CDR1 LGHNA, CDR2 YSLEER.

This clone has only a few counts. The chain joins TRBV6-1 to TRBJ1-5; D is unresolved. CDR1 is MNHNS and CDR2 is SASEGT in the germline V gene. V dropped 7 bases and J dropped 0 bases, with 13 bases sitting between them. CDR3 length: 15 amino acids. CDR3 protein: CASKMDGNSNQPQHF. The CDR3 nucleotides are TGTGCCAGCAAGATGGACGGAAATAGCAATCAGCCCCAGCATTTT.

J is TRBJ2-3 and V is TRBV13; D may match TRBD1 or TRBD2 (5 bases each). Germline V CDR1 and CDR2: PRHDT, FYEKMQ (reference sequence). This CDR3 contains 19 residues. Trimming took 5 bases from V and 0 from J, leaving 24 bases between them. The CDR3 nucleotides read TGTGCCAGCAGCAGGGGTCCGAGACTACGCCCAGGTAGCACAGATACGCAGTATTTT. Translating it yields CASSRGPRLRPGSTDTQYF.

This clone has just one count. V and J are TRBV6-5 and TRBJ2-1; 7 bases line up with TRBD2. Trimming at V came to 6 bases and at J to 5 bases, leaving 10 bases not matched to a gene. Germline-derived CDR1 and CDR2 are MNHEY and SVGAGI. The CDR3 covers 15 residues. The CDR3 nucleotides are TGTGCCAGCAGGAAACGCCGGGAGGAGGACAATGAGCAGTTCTTC. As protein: CASRKRREEDNEQFF.

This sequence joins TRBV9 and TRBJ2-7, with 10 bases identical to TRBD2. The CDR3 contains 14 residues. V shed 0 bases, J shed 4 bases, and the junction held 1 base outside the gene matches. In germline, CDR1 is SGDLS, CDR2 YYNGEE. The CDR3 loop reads CASSVGTSGYEQYF. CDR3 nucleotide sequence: TGTGCCAGCAGCGTAGGGACTAGCGGTTACGAGCAGTACTTC.

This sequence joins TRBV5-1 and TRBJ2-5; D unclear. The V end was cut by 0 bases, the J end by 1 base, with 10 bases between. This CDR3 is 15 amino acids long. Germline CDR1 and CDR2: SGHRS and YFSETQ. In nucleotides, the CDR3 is TGCGCCAGCAGCTTGGTTCCGGCAGCCCAAGAGACCCAGTACTTC. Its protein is CASSLVPAAQETQYF.